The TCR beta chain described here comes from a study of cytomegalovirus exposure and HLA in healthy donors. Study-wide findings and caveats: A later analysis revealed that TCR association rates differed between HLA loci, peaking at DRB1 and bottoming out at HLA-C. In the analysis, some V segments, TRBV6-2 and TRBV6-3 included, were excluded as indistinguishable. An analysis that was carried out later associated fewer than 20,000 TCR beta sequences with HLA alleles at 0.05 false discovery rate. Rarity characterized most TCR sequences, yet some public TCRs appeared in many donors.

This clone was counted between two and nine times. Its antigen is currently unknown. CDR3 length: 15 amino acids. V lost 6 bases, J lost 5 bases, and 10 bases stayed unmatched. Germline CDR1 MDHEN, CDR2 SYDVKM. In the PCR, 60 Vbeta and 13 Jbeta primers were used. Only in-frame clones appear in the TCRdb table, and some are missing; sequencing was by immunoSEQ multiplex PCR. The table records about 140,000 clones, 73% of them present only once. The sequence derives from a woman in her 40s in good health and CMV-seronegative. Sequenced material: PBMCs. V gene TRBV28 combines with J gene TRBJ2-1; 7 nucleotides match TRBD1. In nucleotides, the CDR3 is TGTGCCAGCAGCGTAACCTTAGGGGGCCACAATGAGCAGTTCTTC. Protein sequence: CASSVTLGGHNEQFF.